This is a list of T cell receptor beta chains from one sample in a study of PD-1 blockade in classical Hodgkin lymphoma. This table comes from immunoSEQ multiplex PCR, and its TCRdb copy is limited to in-frame clones, with some not included. The table records under 20,000 clones, roughly 65% of them present only once. Sample: CD4+ T cells from blood, taken before the fourth cycle of nivolumab. Receptor source: a human donor with classical Hodgkin lymphoma. Both conserved end residues are part of each CDR3. The D gene is left open where the match is weak. Where a row states a size, it is once, few, many or the class of an expanded clone; other rows omit it.

>TRBD1|TRBV7-3|few|TRBJ2-1
CASSLTQGLYNEQFF
TGTGCCAGCAGCTTAACACAGGGGTTGTACAATGAGCAGTTCTTC
>.|TRBV18|.|TRBJ2-3
CASQTADTQYF
TGTGCCAGTCAGACTGCAGATACGCAGTATTTT
>TRBD1|TRBV9|.|TRBJ1-2
CASSVGDRGRGYGYTF
TGTGCCAGCAGCGTGGGGGACAGGGGGCGTGGGTATGGCTACACCTTC
>.|TRBV10-3|few|TRBJ1-4
CAISEVSTNEKLFF
TGTGCCATCAGTGAAGTTTCAACTAATGAAAAACTGTTTTTT
>.|TRBV7-3|.|TRBJ2-5
CASSKGTGYQETQYF
TGTGCCAGCAGCAAAGGGACCGGGTACCAAGAGACCCAGTACTTC
>TRBD1|TRBV6-1|.|TRBJ1-5
CASTGTGGQQPQHF
TGTGCCTCGACCGGGACAGGGGGCCAACAGCCCCAGCATTTT
>TRBD1|TRBV4-2|.|TRBJ1-1
CASSQEGTGGREAFF
TGTGCCAGCAGCCAAGAAGGGACAGGGGGCCGCGAGGCTTTCTTT
>.|TRBV27|.|TRBJ1-6
CASSFSGARSPLHF
TGTGCCAGCAGTTTCTCGGGGGCGCGATCACCCCTCCACTTT
>TRBD2|TRBV19|medium-sized|TRBJ2-5
CASTGSGISGETQYF
TGTGCCAGTACGGGTAGCGGGATTTCGGGAGAGACCCAGTACTTC
>.|TRBV11-3|.|TRBJ1-4
CASSGSPLLLFF
TGTGCCAGCAGCGGGAGCCCCCTCCTGCTGTTTTTT
>.|TRBV28|.|TRBJ2-7
CASSLVGASYEQYF
TGTGCCAGCAGTTTAGTAGGGGCTTCTTACGAGCAGTACTTC
>.|TRBV4-3|.|TRBJ2-1
CASSQDKADYNEQFF
TGCGCCAGCAGCCAAGATAAGGCCGATTACAATGAGCAGTTCTTC
>.|TRBV5-1|.|TRBJ1-1
CASSLGGGWNTEAFF
TGCGCCAGCAGCTTGGGTGGGGGGTGGAACACTGAAGCTTTCTTT
>.|TRBV2|.|TRBJ1-2
CASRGSGGISYGYTF
TGTGCCAGCAGGGGGTCGGGGGGAATTAGCTATGGCTACACCTTC
>.|TRBV5-1|medium-sized|TRBJ1-5
CASIPTTRQTNQPQHF
TGCGCCAGCATCCCTACCACCAGACAGACCAATCAGCCCCAGCATTTT
>.|TRBV5-6|.|TRBJ2-1
CASSLQSWDNEQFF
TGTGCCAGCAGCTTGCAGTCTTGGGATAATGAGCAGTTCTTC
>TRBD1|TRBV6-6|.|TRBJ1-4
CASSPGQGARNEKLFF
TGTGCCAGCAGCCCGGGACAGGGGGCGCGGAATGAAAAACTGTTTTTT
>TRBD1|TRBV6-1|few|TRBJ2-7
CASSEQTGYFYEQYF
TGTGCCAGCAGTGAGCAGACAGGGTATTTTTACGAGCAGTACTTC
>TRBD1|TRBV18|few|TRBJ1-5
CASSRQGYGGQPQHF
TGTGCCAGCTCACGACAGGGGTATGGCGGTCAGCCCCAGCATTTT
>.|TRBV4-3|.|TRBJ1-6
CASSQGGSSYNSPLHF
TGCGCCAGCAGCCAAGGGGGGAGCTCCTATAATTCACCCCTCCACTTT
>.|TRBV28|few|TRBJ1-1
CASGKLRNTEAFF
TGTGCCAGCGGAAAACTTCGGAACACTGAAGCTTTCTTT
>TRBD1|TRBV5-1|once|TRBJ1-5
CASSLSGTESQPQHF
TGCGCCAGCAGCTTATCCGGGACAGAAAGCCAGCCCCAGCATTTT
>.|TRBV5-1|.|TRBJ2-2
CASSFDSGQELFF
TGCGCCAGCAGCTTTGACTCGGGGCAAGAGCTGTTTTTT
>.|TRBV6-1|.|TRBJ1-3
CASSDLVYSGNTIYF
TGTGCCAGCAGTGACCTGGTATACTCTGGAAACACCATATATTTT
>.|TRBV7-3|.|TRBJ2-7
CASSLNVGEQYF
TGTGCCAGCAGCTTAAATGTAGGGGAGCAGTACTTC
>.|TRBV7-2|.|TRBJ2-7
CASSLGREQYF
TGTGCCAGCAGCTTGGGGCGGGAGCAGTACTTC
>TRBD1|TRBV2|.|TRBJ1-2
CACHQGGGYTF
TGTGCCTGCCACCAAGGGGGCGGCTACACCTTC
>.|TRBV11-1|.|TRBJ2-5
CASRRYPLATGETQYF
TGTGCCAGCAGACGATATCCCCTGGCCACCGGGGAGACCCAGTACTTC
>.|TRBV7-2|.|TRBJ1-3
CASSLDPGAAGNTIYF
TGTGCCAGCAGCTTAGACCCGGGTGCGGCTGGAAACACCATATATTTT
>TRBD2|TRBV4-2|.|TRBJ2-1
CASSQGLVANEQFF
TGTGCCAGCAGCCAGGGACTAGTTGCGAATGAGCAGTTCTTC
>TRBD1|TRBV10-3|.|TRBJ2-7
CAISTPGQSTYEQYF
TGTGCCATCAGTACTCCGGGACAGTCCACCTACGAGCAGTACTTC
>.|TRBV9|.|TRBJ1-3
CASSQGSGGSGNTIYF
TGTGCCAGCAGCCAAGGGTCGGGGGGCTCTGGAAACACCATATATTTT
>TRBD2|TRBV2|.|TRBJ2-1
CASTTQGLAANEQFF
TGTGCCAGCACTACACAGGGACTAGCGGCCAATGAGCAGTTCTTC
>.|TRBV7-8|.|TRBJ1-3
CASSSQSPDSGNTIYF
TGTGCCAGCAGCTCCCAATCACCCGACTCTGGAAACACCATATATTTT
>.|TRBV9|.|TRBJ2-5
CASSPRRGGMETQYF
TGTGCCAGCAGCCCCCGTAGGGGCGGGATGGAGACCCAGTACTTC
>.|TRBV6-6|.|TRBJ2-3
CASSFLADTQYF
TGTGCCAGCAGTTTCCTGGCAGATACGCAGTATTTT
>.|TRBV5-4|.|TRBJ2-4
CASSRGQQNIQYF
TGTGCCAGCAGCCGCGGACAGCAAAACATTCAGTACTTC
>.|TRBV4-2|.|TRBJ2-1
CASSQDRGRSHVFF
TGTGCCAGCAGCCAAGATAGAGGCCGTAGCCACGTGTTCTTC
>TRBD2|TRBV14|.|TRBJ2-7
CASSQVASGSYEQYF
TGTGCCAGCAGCCAAGTTGCTAGCGGATCCTACGAGCAGTACTTC
>.|TRBV7-3|.|TRBJ2-3
CASSLIGSGTDTQYF
TGTGCCAGCAGCTTAATTGGTAGCGGCACAGATACGCAGTATTTT
>.|TRBV5-4|large|TRBJ2-2
CASSFGGKNTGELFF
TGTGCCAGCAGCTTCGGTGGAAAGAACACCGGGGAGCTGTTTTTT
>.|TRBV6-5|.|TRBJ1-3
CASSYSALGNTIYF
TGTGCCAGCAGTTACTCTGCACTGGGAAACACCATATATTTT
>TRBD1|TRBV7-9|.|TRBJ2-2
CASSLSGTGGWTGELFF
TGTGCCAGCAGCTTAAGCGGGACAGGGGGCTGGACCGGGGAGCTGTTTTTT
>.|TRBV5-4|few|TRBJ1-1
CASSPAADTEAFF
TGTGCCAGCAGCCCGGCGGCAGACACTGAAGCTTTCTTT
>.|TRBV2|few|TRBJ1-3
CASSVERTSGNTIYF
TGTGCCAGCAGTGTCGAGAGAACGTCTGGAAACACCATATATTTT
>.|TRBV5-1|.|TRBJ2-2
CASSSNTGELFF
TGCGCCAGCAGCTCAAACACCGGGGAGCTGTTTTTT